This T cell receptor beta chain was sequenced for a study of beta chain features in type 1 diabetes. V trimming: 5 bases; J trimming: 5 bases; junction bases outside the gene matches: 3. CDR3 length: 15 residues. Germline V CDR1 and CDR2: SGHNT, YENEEA. Comment on this clone: Its antigen is unknown. A much more abundant neighbour one base away suggests this may be a read error.

The whole isolated RNA underwent reverse transcription, so sequencing captured expressed TCRB transcripts. The assay was immunoSEQ multiplex PCR, and TCRdb's table has in-frame clones only and misses some. The sample holds 300,000 to 450,000 clones; 9.5% to 10% are singletons and the top ten take about 0.6%. Points from the study as a whole: Patients' naive, central memory and regulatory TCRB repertoires appeared more alike than those of healthy donors. TCRB CDR3 length was moderately but significantly reduced in all four CD4+ subsets of Type 1 diabetes patients.

Sequenced: central memory CD4+ T cells from blood. The rearrangement links TRBV11-3 to TRBJ2-1; TRBD2 aligns across 13 bases. This clonotype was obtained from a young man with type 1 diabetes. This CDR3 reads CASSPGLAGNNEQFF. The DNA of the CDR3 is TGTGCCAGCAGCCCGGGACTAGCGGGAAACAATGAGCAGTTCTTC. The whole variable domain, filled in from reference TRBV11-3 and TRBJ2-1, reads EAGVVQSPRYKIIEKKQPVAFWCNPISGHNTLYWYLQNLGQGPELLIRYENEEAVDDSQLPKDRFSAERLKGVDSTLKIQPAELGDSAVYLCASSPGLAGNNEQFFGPGTRLTVL.